This TCR beta chain was sequenced for a study of cytomegalovirus exposure and HLA in healthy donors. Overall study context: Later, an analysis reported that the 95 to 150 validation repertoires had used the same platform as the approximately 660 first-cohort repertoires.

The CDR3 length is 15 residues. Germline V lookup: CDR1 MGHRA, CDR2 YSYEKL. The V gene lost 4 bases and the J gene lost 0 bases, with 9 bases spanning the gap. Study conclusions and caveats: There were under 200 TCR beta chains listed as cytomegalovirus-associated.

The validation cohort, a group of more than 100 subjects, included the donors and was separate from the approximately 700-subject first cohort. On this clone: Antigen unknown.

Sequenced by immunoSEQ multiplex PCR; TCRdb stores in-frame clones only, minus some. The sample contains about 73,000 clones, roughly 89% of which appear only once. The source is a young woman in good health and CMV-seropositive. Sequencing used PBMCs. The chain employs TRBV4-1 and TRBJ1-4; the D is unclear. The CDR3 DNA follows: TGCGCCAGCAGCCCCGGTACCGCAACTAATGAAAAACTGTTTTTT. Translation: CASSPGTATNEKLFF.